This TCR beta chain appears in the sequencing data of a study of cytomegalovirus exposure and HLA in healthy donors. The PCR was carried out with 60 Vbeta primers and 13 Jbeta primers. The protocol was immunoSEQ multiplex PCR, while the TCRdb copy is restricted to in-frame clones and leaves out a portion. The sample has roughly 110,000 clones, over 70% seen once. Germline V gives CDR1 MGHRA, CDR2 YSYEKL. With V trimmed by 5 bases and J by 3 bases, 5 bases remained unmatched. The CDR3 is made up of 15 amino acids. The receptor was isolated from a man aged 25 to 40 in good health and CMV-seronegative. Sequencing was carried out using PBMCs. This chain connects TRBV4-1 to TRBJ2-7, with 12 nucleotides matching TRBD1. The CDR3 sequence: CASSYGTGGFYEQYF. The CDR3 nucleotides read TGCGCCAGCAGCTACGGGACAGGGGGCTTCTACGAGCAGTACTTC.